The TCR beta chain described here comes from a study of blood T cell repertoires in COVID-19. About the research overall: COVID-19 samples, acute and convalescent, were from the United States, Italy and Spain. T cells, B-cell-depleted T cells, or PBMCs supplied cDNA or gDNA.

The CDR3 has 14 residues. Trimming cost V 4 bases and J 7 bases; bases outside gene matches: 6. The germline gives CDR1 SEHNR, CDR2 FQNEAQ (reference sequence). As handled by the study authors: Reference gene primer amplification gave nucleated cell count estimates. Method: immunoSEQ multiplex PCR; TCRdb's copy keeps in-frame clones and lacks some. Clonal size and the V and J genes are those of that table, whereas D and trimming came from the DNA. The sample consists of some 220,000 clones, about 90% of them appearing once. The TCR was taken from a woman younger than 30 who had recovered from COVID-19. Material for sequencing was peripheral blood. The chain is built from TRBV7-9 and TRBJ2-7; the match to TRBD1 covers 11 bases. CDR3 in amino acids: CASSSDRGLGEQYF. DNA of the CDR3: TGTGCCAGCAGCTCGGACAGGGGGCTGGGGGAGCAGTACTTC. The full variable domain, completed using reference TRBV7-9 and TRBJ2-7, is DTGVSQNPRHKITKRGQNVTFRCDPISEHNRLYWYRQTLGQGPEFLTYFQNEAQLEKSRLLSDRFSAERPKGSFSTLEIQRTEQGDSAMYLCASSSDRGLGEQYFGPGTRLTVT.